The 2 T cell receptor beta chains below all came from one sample that was sequenced in a study of resident and recirculating memory T cells in vitiligo. Profiling relied on immunoSEQ multiplex PCR, and the TCRdb table lists in-frame clones only, not all of them. The table records fewer than 85,000 clones, about 90% of them present only once. The material sequenced was blood. The receptors stem from a male donor with vitiligo.

The chain links TRBV5-6 to TRBJ2-1; D call uncertain. V was cut by 0 bases and J by 0 bases, with 10 bases left in between. The germline V gene encodes CDR1 SGHDT and CDR2 YYEEEE. The CDR3 length is 16 residues. Here the CDR3 reads CASSLERKSSYNEQFF. CDR3 nucleotides: TGTGCCAGCAGCTTGGAGCGTAAAAGCTCCTACAATGAGCAGTTCTTC.

V gene TRBV27 combines with J gene TRBJ1-1; D is undetermined. V gave up 5 bases and J gave up 4 bases, with 11 bases separating them. The V gene's germline CDR1 is MNHEY and CDR2 SMNVEV (reference sequence). The CDR3 covers 13 residues. The CDR3, as DNA: TGTGCCAGCAGTCCGTACAGAAGCACTGAAGCTTTCTTT. Amino acid sequence: CASSPYRSTEAFF.